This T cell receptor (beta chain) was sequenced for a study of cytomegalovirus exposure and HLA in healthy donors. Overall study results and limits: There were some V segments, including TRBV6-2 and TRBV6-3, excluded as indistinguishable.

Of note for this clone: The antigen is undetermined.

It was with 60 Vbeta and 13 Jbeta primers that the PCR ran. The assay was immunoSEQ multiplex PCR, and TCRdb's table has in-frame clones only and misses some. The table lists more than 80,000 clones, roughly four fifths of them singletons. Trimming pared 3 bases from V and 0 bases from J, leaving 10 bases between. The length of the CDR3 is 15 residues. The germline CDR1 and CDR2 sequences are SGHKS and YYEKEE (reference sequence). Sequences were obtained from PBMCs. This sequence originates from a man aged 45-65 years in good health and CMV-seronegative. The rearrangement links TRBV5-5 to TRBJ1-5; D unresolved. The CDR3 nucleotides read TGTGCCAGCAGCTGGAATACAGCTAGCAATCAGCCCCAGCATTTT. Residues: CASSWNTASNQPQHF.